Each of the 31 T cell receptor beta chains below was sequenced from the same sample in a study of cytotoxic CD8 clonotypes in ibrutinib-treated CLL. Sequencing was performed with immunoSEQ multiplex PCR; in TCRdb, only in-frame clones are kept and a portion is missing. The table records some 150,000 clones, about 80% of them present only once. The sequencing here drew on PBMCs, taken after 12 months of ibrutinib treatment. Source of these receptors: a human donor with chronic lymphocytic leukemia.

In this sample, this clone turned up a few times. The chain recombines TRBV28 with TRBJ1-6; TRBD1 matches 8 bases. V was clipped by 6 bases and J by 10 bases; unmatched bases: 8. This CDR3 is 14 amino acids long. Germline assignment: CDR1 MDHEN and CDR2 SYDVKM. CDR3 sequence: CASSNDRGPSPLHF. CDR3 nucleotides: TGTGCCAGCAGCAACGACAGGGGTCCCTCACCCCTCCACTTT.

This chain uses TRBV19 with TRBJ1-1; a weak D match, TRBD1 (5 bases). Trimming took off 3 bases at V and 0 bases at J, with 11 bases between the two ends. The CDR3 consists of 15 residues. The germline V gene has CDR1 LNHDA and CDR2 SQIVND (reference sequence). CDR3 in amino acids: CASSIWGGLNTEAFF. CDR3 coding DNA: TGTGCCAGTAGTATTTGGGGGGGGTTGAACACTGAAGCTTTCTTT. Full variable domain (missing parts from reference TRBV19 and TRBJ1-1): DGGITQSPKYLFRKEGQNVTLSCEQNLNHDAMYWYRQDPGQGLRLIYYSQIVNDFQKGDIAEGYSVSREKKESFPLTVTSAQKNPTAFYLCASSIWGGLNTEAFFGQGTRLTVV.

This chain joins TRBV30 and TRBJ2-3; 8 bases agree with TRBD1. In germline, CDR1 is GTSNPN, CDR2 SVGIG (reference sequence). CDR3 length: 14 residues. With 0 bases clipped from V and 1 base from J, the junction kept 0 bases outside the gene matches. The CDR3 loop is CAWSVTGGTDTQYF. DNA of the CDR3: TGTGCCTGGAGTGTGACAGGGGGCACAGATACGCAGTATTTT.

The CDR3 nucleotides are TGTGCCAGCAGTTACTCTGTCCCACCCTACGAGCAGTACTTC. Its protein is CASSYSVPPYEQYF. This sequence joins TRBV6-5 and TRBJ2-7; D is uncertain. The CDR3 runs to 14 residues. CDR1 and CDR2 (germline): MNHEY, SVGAGI. Trimming left V 0 bases short and J 2 bases short, with 8 bases between.

The chain uses TRBV6-1 and TRBJ1-1; D not resolved. V gave up 8 bases and J gave up 8 bases, with 12 bases separating them. The germline V gene encodes CDR1 MNHNS and CDR2 SASEGT. This CDR3 is 11 amino acids long. CDR3 residues: CASFEFSEAFF. The CDR3 DNA reads as TGTGCCAGCTTCGAATTCTCCGAAGCTTTCTTT.

This clone was detected a few times. The genes are TRBV30 and TRBJ2-3, with TRBD2 matching over 8 bases. Germline values: CDR1 GTSNPN, CDR2 SVGIG (reference sequence). Unmatched junction bases numbered 11, after V lost 4 bases and J lost 5 bases. The CDR3 spans 15 residues. As DNA, the CDR3 is TGTGCCTGGACCTCGTCCAGCGGGAGAGGAGATACGCAGTATTTT. It is translated as CAWTSSSGRGDTQYF.

The chain is built from TRBV10-3 and TRBJ1-2; 7 positions agree with TRBD1. CDR1 is ENHRY, CDR2 SYGVKD, per germline. V was clipped by 3 bases and J by 2 bases; unmatched bases: 6. The CDR3 runs to 15 residues. The CDR3 DNA reads TGTGCCATCAGTGACCCGGGACAGTCGAACTATGGCTACACCTTC. The encoded protein is CAISDPGQSNYGYTF.

This clone came up once. CDR3 region: CSSQGLSPPEAFF. The CDR3 bases are TGCAGTAGCCAGGGGCTGAGCCCCCCTGAAGCTTTCTTT. The chain carries TRBV29-1 and TRBJ1-1, with D possibly matching TRBD1 (6 bases). The V gene's germline CDR1 is SQVTM and CDR2 ANQGSEA. This CDR3 region has 13 residues.

CDR3 in DNA: TGTGCCAGCAACTCGCAGAACAACTACAATGAGCAGTTCTTC. Protein sequence: CASNSQNNYNEQFF. The V call is TRBV28, the J call TRBJ2-1; no clear D gene. The CDR3 is 14 residues long. The V gene lost 7 bases and the J gene lost 3 bases, with 13 bases spanning the gap. Germline assignment: CDR1 MDHEN and CDR2 SYDVKM.

This rearrangement joins TRBV5-6 to TRBJ1-3; no clear D gene. Germline lookup yields CDR1 SGHDT and CDR2 YYEEEE. This CDR3 region has 13 residues. V dropped 1 base and J dropped 2 bases, with 4 bases sitting between them. The CDR3 DNA sequence: TGTGCCAGCAGCTTGACAGCTGGAAACACCATATATTTT. As protein: CASSLTAGNTIYF.

The chain is built from TRBV2 and TRBJ2-5, with D perhaps TRBD1 (6 bases). CDR1 and CDR2 (germline): SNHLY, FYNNEI. The CDR3 extends over 12 amino acids. V lost 5 bases to trimming and J lost 6 bases, with 10 bases between them. The CDR3 is CASSQGLKTQYF. The CDR3 nucleotides read TGTGCCAGCAGTCAGGGGTTAAAGACCCAGTACTTC.

The genes are TRBV2 and TRBJ2-2; either TRBD1 or TRBD2 may fit D (5 bases each). This CDR3 has 12 amino acids. The V and J ends lost 5 bases and 9 bases respectively, with 10 bases between them. The germline V gene encodes CDR1 SNHLY and CDR2 FYNNEI. The CDR3 nucleotides read TGTGCCAGCAGTACGGGGACCCGGGAGCTGTTTTTT. Translation: CASSTGTRELFF.

Comments on this clone: The junction departs from the called germline gene at one end, perhaps through a read error. This specimen includes other DNA sequences encoding the same CDR3. The gene calls are TRBV7-2 and TRBJ2-5; D may be TRBD1 or TRBD2 (6 bases each). The V gene's germline CDR1 is SGHTA and CDR2 FQGNSA. The CDR3 spans 13 residues. The CDR3 coding sequence is TGTGCTAGCAGTCCAGGGGCGGGGGAGACCCAGTACTTC. Protein: CASSPGAGETQYF.

The rearrangement uses TRBV30 and TRBJ2-1; 12 nucleotides align to TRBD2. The germline gives CDR1 GTSNPN, CDR2 SVGIG (reference sequence). The CDR3 is made up of 15 amino acids. V lost 1 base, J lost 7 bases, and 5 bases stayed unmatched. The CDR3 protein is CAWSAGLAGRNEQFF. CDR3 nucleotides: TGTGCCTGGAGTGCTGGACTAGCGGGACGGAATGAGCAGTTCTTC.

The chain carries TRBV28 and TRBJ2-1; 11 bases align to TRBD2. The CDR3 is made up of 17 amino acids. Germline V gene lookup returns CDR1 MDHEN and CDR2 SYDVKM. J lost 9 bases, V lost 3 bases, and 13 bases had no gene match. CDR3 sequence reads: CASSFWGTSGTPGEQFF. The CDR3 DNA reads as TGTGCCAGCAGTTTCTGGGGGACTAGCGGAACCCCCGGTGAGCAGTTCTTC.

V is TRBV6-1 and J is TRBJ1-1, with TRBD1 as a possible D gene (5 bases). The length of the CDR3 is 14 residues. Per the germline V gene, CDR1 is MNHNS and CDR2 is SASEGT. With 4 bases removed from V and 0 bases from J, the gap between germline ends came to 9 bases. CDR3 in amino acids: CASSVETVNTEAFF. As DNA, the CDR3 is TGTGCCAGCAGTGTTGAGACAGTGAACACTGAAGCTTTCTTT.

V and J are TRBV27 and TRBJ2-7, with a possible D match to TRBD1 (6 bases). The germline V and J ends were trimmed by 5 bases and 7 bases, with 21 bases remaining between them. The CDR3 spans 15 residues. Germline CDR1 and CDR2: MNHEY and SMNVEV (reference sequence). The CDR3 reads CASSPTPGAVGEQYF. The DNA of the CDR3 is TGTGCCAGCAGTCCAACACCAGGGGCGGTAGGTGAGCAGTACTTC.

This clone was recorded once. The CDR3 region has the DNA TGTGCCAGCTCCCGACGCGGAGGTGAAAAACTGTTTTTT. Its protein product is CASSRRGGEKLFF. The chain couples TRBV18 to TRBJ1-4; D is ambiguous. The germline CDR1 and CDR2 sequences are KGHSH and LQKENI. V was shortened by 6 bases and J by 7 bases, with 12 bases between the two germline ends. There are 13 residues in the CDR3.

The V and J genes are TRBV19 and TRBJ1-6; 8 bases align to TRBD1. The J segment lost 0 bases and the V segment lost 3 bases, leaving 4 bases of the junction unmatched. The CDR3 sequence is 17 residues long. The V gene's germline CDR1 is LNHDA and CDR2 SQIVND (reference sequence). The CDR3 DNA reads as TGTGCCAGTAGTATTTTGACAGGGGACTCCTATAATTCACCCCTCCACTTT. It encodes CASSILTGDSYNSPLHF.

This clone was observed a handful of times. This rearrangement joins TRBV27 to TRBJ1-1; D not resolved. The CDR3 is made up of 13 amino acids. V was trimmed by 7 bases and J by 0 bases, leaving 9 bases between them. Germline V gene data show CDR1 as MNHEY and CDR2 as SMNVEV (reference sequence). CDR3 sequence reads: CASTTRMNTEAFF. The CDR3 bases are TGTGCCAGCACCACCCGGATGAACACTGAAGCTTTCTTT.

This clone was recorded many times. The rearrangement joins TRBV25-1 to TRBJ1-2, with D unresolved. The CDR3 sequence is 15 residues long. Trimming took 5 bases from V and 2 from J, leaving 15 bases between them. Germline assignment: CDR1 MGHDK and CDR2 SYGVNS. Here the CDR3 reads CASSTLEGGNYGYTF. CDR3 coding DNA: TGTGCCAGCAGTACTCTCGAGGGCGGAAACTATGGCTACACCTTC.

About this clone: Other DNA sequences in the sample encode the same CDR3. The chain combines TRBV27 with TRBJ2-1; TRBD1 might be the D (6 bases). The V gene's germline CDR1 is MNHEY and CDR2 SMNVEV (reference sequence). This CDR3 contains 15 residues. Trimming stripped 6 bases from V and 4 bases from J, with 16 bases between. The CDR3 DNA is TGTGCCAGCAGCTTAGACAGGCTGTCTTACAATGAGCAGTTCTTC. It yields the protein CASSLDRLSYNEQFF.

This clone turned up a few times. The gene calls are TRBV10-3 and TRBJ1-6; possible D gene TRBD1, 6 bases. Trimming took off 6 bases at V and 10 bases at J, with 10 bases between the two ends. The CDR3 consists of 12 residues. Germline V gene sequence: CDR1 ENHRY, CDR2 SYGVKD. The CDR3 protein is CAISEGESPLHF. The DNA for the CDR3 is TGTGCCATCAGCGAGGGGGAGTCACCCCTCCACTTT.

On this clone itself: Other DNA sequences from this sample encode an identical CDR3 as well. This chain joins TRBV7-9 and TRBJ1-2; D ambiguous. The V gene lost 5 bases and the J gene lost 7 bases, with 11 bases spanning the gap. CDR1 SEHNR and CDR2 FQNEAQ come from the germline V gene (reference sequence). This CDR3 spans 12 amino acids. The CDR3, as DNA: TGTGCCAGCAGCCCCGGGCTCGGTGGCTACACCTTC. It is translated as CASSPGLGGYTF.

The chain joins TRBV6-6 to TRBJ2-7; 9 nucleotides line up with TRBD1. Trimming cost V 10 bases and J 5 bases; bases outside gene matches: 12. The V gene's germline CDR1 is MNHNY and CDR2 SVGAGI (reference sequence). This CDR3 comprises 14 residues. In nucleotides, the CDR3 is TGTGCCATTCGCAGGGACAGGGAAAGGGACGAGCAGTACTTC. Amino acid sequence: CAIRRDRERDEQYF.

J is TRBJ2-4 and V is TRBV18, with no clear D. The V gene lost 0 bases and the J gene lost 0 bases, with 12 bases spanning the gap. This CDR3 is built from 17 residues. Germline assignment: CDR1 KGHSH and CDR2 LQKENI. The CDR3 nucleotides read TGTGCCAGCTCACCACCGGCTCGGTCCGTAGCCAAAAACATTCAGTACTTC. Protein product: CASSPPARSVAKNIQYF.

The rearrangement links TRBV7-9 to TRBJ2-3; D is unclear. Germline lookup yields CDR1 SEHNR and CDR2 FQNEAQ (reference sequence). Trimming stripped 5 bases from V and 2 bases from J, with 8 bases between. CDR3 length: 13 residues. Here the CDR3 reads CASSPHNTDTQYF. CDR3 DNA: TGTGCCAGCAGCCCACACAACACAGATACGCAGTATTTT.

The rearrangement joins TRBV2 to TRBJ2-2; 7 bases line up with TRBD2. The V segment lost 8 bases and the J segment 4 bases; nucleotides outside the gene matches: 7. Germline V gene data show CDR1 as SNHLY and CDR2 as FYNNEI. The CDR3 is 14 residues long. CDR3 sequence: CASGRGPGTGELFF. CDR3 DNA sequence: TGTGCCAGCGGGAGGGGCCCGGGCACCGGGGAGCTGTTTTTT.

This clone was found many times. The rearrangement links TRBV5-1 to TRBJ2-5; 9 nucleotides match TRBD1. The CDR3 has 14 residues. Unmatched junction bases numbered 3, after V lost 4 bases and J lost 2 bases. Per the germline V gene, CDR1 is SGHRS and CDR2 is YFSETQ. The CDR3 here is CASSQDRGQETQYF. CDR3 DNA: TGCGCCAGCAGCCAGGACAGGGGACAAGAGACCCAGTACTTC.

The rearrangement joins TRBV30 to TRBJ2-7, with D uncertain. The CDR3 has 12 amino acids. V dropped 4 bases and J dropped 4 bases, with 11 bases sitting between them. CDR1 and CDR2 from the germline V gene are GTSNPN and SVGIG (reference sequence). CDR3 residues: CAWNAARYEQYF. For the CDR3, the DNA is TGTGCCTGGAATGCGGCCAGGTACGAGCAGTACTTC.

V and J are TRBV6-5 and TRBJ2-7, with 9 positions matching TRBD1. Germline V gene lookup returns CDR1 MNHEY and CDR2 SVGAGI. The CDR3 has 15 residues. J was trimmed by 3 bases and V by 2 bases; bases with no gene match: 5. Here the CDR3 reads CASSYSRQGGYEQYF. In nucleotides, the CDR3 is TGTGCCAGCAGTTACAGCAGACAGGGGGGCTACGAGCAGTACTTC.